The 25 T cell receptor beta chains listed next were all sequenced from one sample in a study of shared clonotypes between healthy human individuals. Here immunoSEQ multiplex PCR was the method, and the copy in TCRdb shows in-frame clones only, minus some. The table includes 90,000 to 100,000 clones, roughly 45% detected once. The sample taken for sequencing was PBMCs. These receptors all stem from a woman aged 40 to 49 in good health. Some clones in this sample may be carry-over from other donors' samples.

The rearrangement uses TRBV9 and TRBJ1-6; D is ambiguous. V lost 1 base to trimming and J lost 7 bases, with 6 bases between them. From germline, CDR1 is SGDLS and CDR2 YYNGEE. This CDR3 spans 13 amino acids. The chain's CDR3 is CASSVHGNSPLHF. DNA of the CDR3: TGTGCCAGCAGCGTACACGGGAATTCACCCCTCCACTTT.

A remark on this clone: At the DNA level, this CDR3 is encoded by other sequences in the same sample as well. The rearrangement joins TRBV7-9 to TRBJ1-3, with 8 bases matching TRBD1. Germline assignment: CDR1 SEHNR and CDR2 FQNEAQ (reference sequence). The CDR3 covers 15 residues. J lost 3 bases, V lost 4 bases, and 5 bases had no gene match. The CDR3 DNA is TGTGCCAGCAGCTCGACTGACAGGGGTGGAAACACCATATATTTT. It encodes CASSSTDRGGNTIYF.

Concerning this clone: A read error is likely here: a far larger clone is one base away. V is TRBV9 and J is TRBJ1-5; weak D call: TRBD1 (5 bases). The CDR3 extends over 16 amino acids. CDR1 and CDR2 (germline): SGDLS, YYNGEE. The CDR3 sequence is CASGVGAGWGNQPQHF. The DNA for the CDR3 is TGTGCCAGCGGCGTAGGCGCAGGGTGGGGCAATCAGCCCCAGCATTTT.

V and J are TRBV21-1 and TRBJ2-2. TRBV21-1 represents a pseudogene. The CDR3 is 14 residues long. CDR3 in DNA: TGTGCCAGCAGCCAAGACGGGACCGCCGGGGAGCTGTTTTTT. Encoded protein: CASSQDGTAGELFF.

The rearrangement joins TRBV5-1 to TRBJ1-2; 9 bases fit TRBD1. Germline V gives CDR1 SGHRS, CDR2 YFSETQ. V gave up 4 bases and J gave up 4 bases; unmatched junction bases: 5. The CDR3 is 14 amino acids. Written as DNA, the CDR3 is TGCGCCAGCAGCAGCACAGGGGGCACCTATGGCTACACCTTC. Protein sequence: CASSSTGGTYGYTF.

The V and J genes are TRBV30 and TRBJ1-1; 7 bases line up with TRBD1. CDR1 GTSNPN and CDR2 SVGIG come from the germline V gene (reference sequence). After removal of 0 bases from V and 0 bases from J, the junction contained 4 bases not matched to a gene. This CDR3 contains 15 residues. The CDR3 DNA is TGTGCCTGGAGTGTACTGGGACAGATGAACACTGAAGCTTTCTTT. Translation: CAWSVLGQMNTEAFF.

The chain couples TRBV28 to TRBJ1-2; 10 bases are a match to TRBD1. The trim removed 10 bases at V and 5 bases at J, leaving 4 bases unmatched. The CDR3 is 12 residues long. CDR1 and CDR2 (germline): MDHEN, SYDVKM. CDR3 DNA: TGTGCCACCACGGGACAGGGGTATGGCTACACCTTC. Residues: CATTGQGYGYTF.

This clone was seen a handful of times. The V call is TRBV4-3, the J call TRBJ2-1, with 7 nucleotides matching TRBD2. CDR1 and CDR2 (germline): LGHNA, YSLEER. The CDR3 consists of 16 residues. V lost 0 bases and J lost 4; bases outside the gene matches: 6. The CDR3 DNA reads as TGCGCCAGCAGCCAAGAGGTAGCGGGCTTATACAATGAGCAGTTCTTC. It is translated as CASSQEVAGLYNEQFF.

The rearrangement joins TRBV7-3 to TRBJ1-5; tentative D call: TRBD1 (5 bases). The V gene lost 2 bases and the J gene lost 9 bases, with 11 bases spanning the gap. This CDR3 has 13 amino acids. Germline V gene data show CDR1 as SGHTA and CDR2 as FQGTGA. The CDR3 DNA sequence: TGTGCCAGCAGCTTAGAAGAAGGGGCGCCCCAGCATTTT. As protein: CASSLEEGAPQHF.

The rearrangement uses TRBV29-1 and TRBJ1-1, with D perhaps TRBD1 (5 bases). The germline gives CDR1 SQVTM, CDR2 ANQGSEA. The CDR3 is 13 residues long. Trimming removed 7 bases from V and 3 bases from J, with 15 bases in between. CDR3 region: CSEVGIGDTEAFF. The CDR3 region has the DNA TGCAGCGAGGTGGGAATAGGGGACACTGAAGCTTTCTTT.

This chain joins TRBV7-2 and TRBJ2-4; 12 bases agree with TRBD2. This CDR3 region has 15 residues. The V segment lost 5 bases and the J segment 6 bases; nucleotides outside the gene matches: 5. Germline CDR1 and CDR2: SGHTA and FQGNSA. This CDR3 reads CASSRLAGETNIQYF. CDR3 nucleotide sequence: TGTGCCAGCAGCCGACTAGCGGGAGAAACAAACATTCAGTACTTC.

The J gene is TRBJ2-3, the V gene TRBV29-1, with 9 bases identical to TRBD1. J was trimmed by 4 bases and V by 3 bases; bases with no gene match: 8. This CDR3 has 15 residues. The V gene's germline CDR1 is SQVTM and CDR2 ANQGSEA. CDR3 residues: CSVERRTGGPDTQYF. The CDR3 bases are TGCAGCGTTGAGCGACGAACAGGGGGCCCAGATACGCAGTATTTT.

This clone was counted at least ten times. V is TRBV6-1 and J is TRBJ2-5, with D hard to call. Trimming shortened V by 4 bases and J by 2 bases, and 11 bases separated the two germline ends. CDR1 and CDR2 from the germline V gene are MNHNS and SASEGT. The CDR3 contains 14 residues. For the CDR3, the DNA is TGTGCCAGCAGTGTAAAAGAAGAACAAGAGACCCAGTACTTC. Translated, it gives CASSVKEEQETQYF.

The rearrangement joins TRBV9 to TRBJ2-7; 12 bases align to TRBD1. This CDR3 region has 15 residues. Germline CDR1 reads SGDLS; CDR2 reads YYNGEE. The junction had 4 bases not matched to a gene; V was cut back by 0 bases and J by 6 bases. The DNA of the CDR3 is TGTGCCAGCAGCGTAGGGGACAGGGGGCTGGGCGAGCAGTACTTC. Its protein is CASSVGDRGLGEQYF.

V gene TRBV29-1 combines with J gene TRBJ1-2; no clear D. Germline loops: CDR1 SQVTM, CDR2 ANQGSEA. CDR3 length equals 13 residues. V lost 7 bases and J lost 1, with 13 bases in between. This chain's CDR3 is CSAGRNDNYGYTF. The DNA of the CDR3 is TGCAGCGCCGGACGGAATGATAACTATGGCTACACCTTC.

This clone has only a few counts. V gene TRBV5-1 combines with J gene TRBJ2-7, with 9 bases matching TRBD2. Germline CDR1 is SGHRS and CDR2 is YFSETQ. This CDR3 has 13 residues. Trimming took 3 bases from V and 4 from J; bases not matched to a gene: 2. The chain's CDR3 is CASSYSGRYEQYF. The CDR3 DNA follows: TGCGCCAGCAGCTATAGCGGGAGATACGAGCAGTACTTC.

This chain connects TRBV7-9 to TRBJ2-3, with a tentative D call TRBD2 (6 bases). The CDR3 loop spans 14 amino acids. V was shortened by 1 base and J by 2 bases, with 7 bases between the two germline ends. Looked up from germline, CDR1 is SEHNR and CDR2 is FQNEAQ (reference sequence). CDR3 in DNA: TGTGCCAGCAGCTTAGGGCGGGACACAGATACGCAGTATTTT. This gives the protein CASSLGRDTDTQYF.

The chain links TRBV7-9 to TRBJ2-1, with 8 bases aligning to TRBD1. The V segment lost 1 base and the J segment 2 bases; nucleotides outside the gene matches: 1. Germline loops: CDR1 SEHNR, CDR2 FQNEAQ (reference sequence). The CDR3 spans 15 residues. As DNA, the CDR3 is TGTGCCAGCAGCTTAGGGACAGGGACCTACAATGAGCAGTTCTTC. It is translated as CASSLGTGTYNEQFF.

The chain links TRBV6-5 to TRBJ2-2; D is ambiguous. Deletions cut 6 bases from V and 5 bases from J, with 13 bases between. The CDR3 has 14 amino acids. Germline CDR1 reads MNHEY; CDR2 reads SVGAGI. CDR3 in DNA: TGTGCCAGCAGGAAGGGTATCCGGACCGGGGAGCTGTTTTTT. Translating gives CASRKGIRTGELFF.

Comments on this clone: The junction departs from the called germline gene at one end, perhaps through a read error. The V call is TRBV4-3, the J call TRBJ2-3, with TRBD2 matching 13 bases. The germline gives CDR1 LGHNA, CDR2 YSLEER. The CDR3 runs to 17 residues. The CDR3 loop reads CASSQDLTSGRGSAQYF. The CDR3 coding sequence is TGCGCCAGCAGCCAAGATCTTACTAGCGGGAGGGGGAGCGCGCAATATTTT.

The chain combines TRBV28 with TRBJ2-7; 9 bases fit TRBD1. CDR3 length: 15 amino acids. Germline trimming cut 6 bases from V and 2 bases from J; bases unmatched to any gene: 8. Germline values: CDR1 MDHEN, CDR2 SYDVKM. The DNA for the CDR3 is TGTGCCAGCAGAAGGGACAGGGCCTCACCCTACGAGCAGTACTTC. Translating it yields CASRRDRASPYEQYF.

Notes on this clone: This same CDR3 is encoded by further DNA sequences in the sample. V and J are TRBV30 and TRBJ2-7; no clear D. Trimming cost V 0 bases and J 5 bases, with 5 bases left between them. This CDR3 comprises 11 residues. The germline gives CDR1 GTSNPN, CDR2 SVGIG (reference sequence). The CDR3 loop is CAWSVYNEQYF. CDR3 bases: TGTGCCTGGAGTGTCTACAACGAGCAGTACTTC.

This clone was recorded at least ten times. V and J are TRBV27 and TRBJ1-4; D gene unclear. The CDR3 consists of 14 residues. Germline CDR1 MNHEY, CDR2 SMNVEV (reference sequence). V lost 0 bases to trimming and J lost 5 bases, with 7 bases between them. In nucleotides, the CDR3 is TGTGCCAGCAGTTTATCTGGGTCAAATGAAAAACTGTTTTTT. The encoded protein is CASSLSGSNEKLFF.

On this clone itself: One end of the junction is discordant with germline, which a read error may explain. This chain joins TRBV5-1 and TRBJ2-5, with 9 bases identical to TRBD2. The J call may be in error: the DNA end matches TRBJ2-7 better. Germline loops: CDR1 SGHRS, CDR2 YFSETQ. The CDR3 sequence is 15 residues long. CDR3 region: CANSLASGATYEQYF. DNA of the CDR3: TGCGCCAACAGCTTGGCTAGCGGGGCCACCTACGAGCAGTACTTC.

This clone was found many times. The rearrangement joins TRBV6-5 to TRBJ1-2; D is undetermined. V dropped 3 bases and J dropped 3 bases, with 8 bases sitting between them. Germline V gene sequence: CDR1 MNHEY, CDR2 SVGAGI. CDR3 length: 13 residues. The CDR3 spells CASSYRTDYGYTF. The CDR3 DNA reads TGTGCCAGCAGTTATCGTACAGACTATGGCTACACCTTC.